The 26 T cell receptor beta chains below all came from one sample that was sequenced in a study of blood T cells in healthy people across ages. Together with a sample-barcoded 5' primer, a J-beta primer mix was included in a second PCR lasting about 6 to 11 cycles. One entry per CDR3 protein results from TCRdb running MiXCR on the 5' RACE reads. The sample includes a few hundred thousand distinct CDR3 sequences, roughly 26% of them seen just once. The specimen sequenced was blood. The source of these receptors is a woman between 65 and 79 years old in good health.

The chain carries TRBV12-3 or TRBV12-4 and TRBJ2-3; 8 bases map to TRBD2. The CDR3 extends over 16 amino acids. V shed 4 bases and J 8 bases; nucleotides not matched to a gene: 14. The CDR3: CASSSQREWRAGTQYF. The CDR3 nucleotides are TGTGCCAGCAGTTCCCAGCGGGAGTGGAGGGCAGGTACGCAGTATTTT.

In its sample, this clonotype was seen once. The chain recombines TRBV18 with TRBJ2-4; the match to TRBD2 covers 9 bases. V was clipped by 3 bases and J by 6 bases; unmatched bases: 6. The CDR3 runs 15 residues. Germline values: CDR1 KGHSH, CDR2 LQKENI. The CDR3 loop reads CASSPVETSGNIQYF. Here the CDR3 DNA reads TGTGCCAGCTCACCTGTCGAGACTAGCGGAAACATTCAGTACTTC.

This rearrangement joins TRBV28 to TRBJ2-7, with 9 bases that match TRBD2. The length of the CDR3 is 16 residues. V lost 4 bases and J lost 0; bases outside the gene matches: 7. In germline, CDR1 is MDHEN, CDR2 SYDVKM. In DNA form, the CDR3 reads TGTGCCAGCAGTTCCCCTCTAGCGGGATTCTCCTACGAGCAGTACTTC. It translates to CASSSPLAGFSYEQYF.

The rearrangement joins TRBV20-1 to TRBJ2-3; D tentatively fits TRBD1 or TRBD2 (6 bases each). This CDR3 region has 11 residues. The germline V and J ends were trimmed by 6 bases and 12 bases, with 16 bases remaining between them. The germline V gene encodes CDR1 DFQATT and CDR2 SNEGSKA (reference sequence). The CDR3 DNA reads as TGCAGTGCAGGGGGGACTCCCAGTCAGTATTTT. Protein product: CSAGGTPSQYF.

V usage is TRBV10-3 and J usage is TRBJ1-1; D not resolved. The V gene lost 5 bases and the J gene lost 1 base, with 8 bases spanning the gap. Germline-derived CDR1 and CDR2 are ENHRY and SYGVKD. The CDR3 consists of 13 residues. The CDR3 coding sequence is TGTGCCATCAGTCCGAGTGGGAACACTGAAGCTTTCTTT. Residues: CAISPSGNTEAFF.

V gene TRBV29-1 combines with J gene TRBJ2-1; unclear D gene. This CDR3 is 12 amino acids long. Germline V gene data show CDR1 as SQVTM and CDR2 as ANQGSEA. V gave up 4 bases and J gave up 3 bases, with 7 bases separating them. CDR3 region: CSVGNFYNEQFF. CDR3 in DNA: TGCAGCGTTGGAAACTTCTACAATGAGCAGTTCTTC.

This clonotype was recorded a few times. The rearrangement uses TRBV20-1 and TRBJ1-1, with D uncertain. CDR3 length equals 11 residues. The germline CDR1 and CDR2 sequences are DFQATT and SNEGSKA (reference sequence). Trimming cost V 5 bases and J 11 bases, with 15 bases left between them. The CDR3 sequence is CSAGLPGAAFF. CDR3 bases: TGCAGTGCTGGCCTCCCAGGAGCGGCTTTCTTT.

This clonotype has a handful of counts. V and J are TRBV7-2 and TRBJ2-5; D may be TRBD1 or TRBD2 (7 bases each). The DNA end is a closer match to TRBJ2-1, so the J assignment may be wrong. CDR1 and CDR2 (germline): SGHTA, FQGNSA. This CDR3 spans 16 amino acids. The CDR3 loop is CASSPEGQGGTWEQFF. The CDR3 DNA sequence: TGTGCCAGCAGCCCTGAGGGGCAGGGGGGGACTTGGGAGCAGTTCTTC.

In its sample, this clonotype was seen a few times. The chain carries TRBV27 and TRBJ2-1; TRBD2 aligns across 12 bases. This CDR3 comprises 15 residues. The germline V gene encodes CDR1 MNHEY and CDR2 SMNVEV (reference sequence). V was pared by 4 bases and J by 5 bases, with 3 bases of the junction left unmatched. In nucleotides, the CDR3 is TGTGCCAGCAGTTCTAGCGGGAGGGGGAACAATGAGCAGTTCTTC. Its translation is CASSSSGRGNNEQFF.

This clonotype was counted between two and nine times. This sequence joins TRBV6-6 and TRBJ1-1, with D perhaps matching TRBD1 (6 bases). V lost 7 bases and J lost 4, with 10 bases in between. This CDR3 is 12 amino acids long. CDR1 is MNHNY, CDR2 SVGAGI, per germline (reference sequence). The CDR3: CASTGVGTEAFF. The DNA of the CDR3 is TGTGCCAGCACAGGGGTCGGCACTGAAGCTTTCTTT.

Regarding this clonotype: Without the conserved terminal phenylalanine or tryptophan, this CDR3 likely stems from a read error. The chain recombines TRBV5-1 with TRBJ1-2, with 8 bases identical to TRBD1. Looked up from germline, CDR1 is SGHRS and CDR2 is YFSETQ. Trimming took 4 bases from V and 6 from J; bases not matched to a gene: 11. The CDR3 has 15 amino acids. This chain's CDR3 is CASSPDRAGGHGYTL. CDR3 bases: TGCGCCAGCAGCCCGGACAGGGCTGGAGGCCATGGCTACACCTTA.

This clonotype was recorded at least ten times. The chain couples TRBV9 to TRBJ1-6; the D is unclear. Trimming cost V 4 bases and J 6 bases, with 11 bases left between them. From germline, CDR1 is SGDLS and CDR2 YYNGEE. The CDR3 runs 14 residues. The chain's CDR3 is CASSQDISNSPLHF. Here the CDR3 DNA reads TGTGCCAGCAGCCAAGACATATCTAATTCACCCCTCCACTTT.

This clonotype came up a few times. V and J are TRBV20-1 and TRBJ1-1; D gene uncertain. V lost 3 bases and J lost 4, with 12 bases in between. Germline lookup yields CDR1 DFQATT and CDR2 SNEGSKA (reference sequence). The CDR3 sequence is 13 residues long. CDR3 sequence reads: CSARTDPTTEAFF. The CDR3 region has the DNA TGCAGTGCTAGGACGGACCCGACCACTGAAGCTTTCTTT.

There are a few counts of this clonotype. The V gene is TRBV5-1, the J gene TRBJ2-4; possible D gene TRBD2, 6 bases. Between the trimmed V and J ends, which lost 0 bases and 0 bases, there was a span of 10 bases. Per the germline V gene, CDR1 is SGHRS and CDR2 is YFSETQ. The CDR3 contains 16 residues. DNA for the CDR3: TGCGCCAGCAGCTTGGGCGGGAAACTAGCCAAAAACATTCAGTACTTC. Protein sequence: CASSLGGKLAKNIQYF.

The chain is built from TRBV5-1 and TRBJ2-4; D unresolved. Germline loops: CDR1 SGHRS, CDR2 YFSETQ. This CDR3 comprises 12 residues. V lost 0 bases and J lost 8, with 6 bases in between. The CDR3 DNA reads as TGCGCCAGCAGCTTGGGACGGGACATTCAGTACTTC. Its protein product is CASSLGRDIQYF.

This chain uses TRBV6-2 or TRBV6-3 with TRBJ1-2, with 7 bases fitting TRBD1. Looked up from germline, CDR1 is MNHEY and CDR2 is SVGEGT. This CDR3 is 15 amino acids long. With V trimmed by 6 bases and J by 4 bases, 11 bases remained unmatched. CDR3 DNA: TGTGCCAGCAGCCCCTGGGACAGATCACCCTATGGCTACACCTTC. Protein: CASSPWDRSPYGYTF.

This clonotype appeared once. In DNA form, the CDR3 reads TGTGCCAGCAGCTTTAGCGGGAGGGAACAGTTCTTC. Translation: CASSFSGREQFF. The chain recombines TRBV7-2 with TRBJ2-1; 11 bases fit TRBD2. This CDR3 spans 12 amino acids. V lost 3 bases and J lost 13; bases outside the gene matches: 2. Germline loops: CDR1 SGHTA, CDR2 FQGNSA.

The J gene is TRBJ2-5, the V gene TRBV4-1; TRBD2 matches at 13 bases. This CDR3 has 17 amino acids. The V segment lost 4 bases and the J segment 5 bases; nucleotides outside the gene matches: 10. CDR1 is MGHRA and CDR2 is YSYEKL in the germline V gene. CDR3 nucleotide sequence: TGCGCCAGCAGCCCAACCGGGACTAGCGGGACGGAGGAGACCCAGTACTTC. The encoded protein is CASSPTGTSGTEETQYF.

This chain links TRBV2 with TRBJ2-1; D might be TRBD2 (6 bases). The J call may be faulty, since TRBJ2-7 better matches the DNA end. The CDR3 covers 12 residues. Germline assignment: CDR1 SNHLY and CDR2 FYNNEI. In DNA, the CDR3 is TGTGCCAGCGGAGGGAACTCCTACGAGCAGTACTTC. It is translated as CASGGNSYEQYF.

This clonotype was counted many times. The V gene is TRBV20-1, the J gene TRBJ2-7; 7 bases are a match to TRBD1. Looked up from germline, CDR1 is DFQATT and CDR2 is SNEGSKA (reference sequence). The J segment lost 6 bases and the V segment lost 6 bases, leaving 11 bases of the junction unmatched. The CDR3 is 13 amino acids. CDR3 sequence: CSANPRTGREQYF. The CDR3 coding sequence is TGCAGTGCCAACCCACGGACAGGCCGCGAGCAGTACTTC.

This clonotype was seen many times. The chain is built from TRBV27 and TRBJ2-1; TRBD2 aligns across 10 bases. This CDR3 is built from 15 residues. Germline CDR1 and CDR2: MNHEY and SMNVEV (reference sequence). V gave up 5 bases and J gave up 4 bases; unmatched junction bases: 5. CDR3 residues: CASSPGLASYNEQFF. Written as DNA, the CDR3 is TGTGCCAGCAGTCCGGGACTAGCGTCTTACAATGAGCAGTTCTTC.

This clonotype was seen many times. This rearrangement joins TRBV7-2 to TRBJ1-1; tentatively, D is TRBD1 (6 bases). Germline lookup yields CDR1 SGHTA and CDR2 FQGNSA. V was cut by 8 bases and J by 2 bases, with 12 bases left in between. The CDR3 length is 13 residues. In DNA, the CDR3 is TGTGCCAGCTCTAGGGGGGAAAACACTGAAGCTTTCTTT. Protein product: CASSRGENTEAFF.

The CDR3 is CASRSWNTIYF. CDR3 DNA sequence: TGTGCCAGCAGATCGTGGAACACCATATATTTT. This chain links TRBV28 with TRBJ1-3; D is uncertain. The V end was cut by 6 bases, the J end by 7 bases, with 7 bases between. From germline, CDR1 is MDHEN and CDR2 SYDVKM. The CDR3 consists of 11 residues.

In its sample, this clonotype was seen a few times. This rearrangement joins TRBV28 to TRBJ2-5, with a possible D match to TRBD2 (7 bases). Germline V gene lookup returns CDR1 MDHEN and CDR2 SYDVKM. V lost 7 bases and J 4 bases, leaving 13 bases between the germline ends. The CDR3 loop spans 13 amino acids. CDR3 in DNA: TGTGCCAGCAAGAGGGGAGGGGGAGAGACCCAGTACTTC. It encodes CASKRGGGETQYF.

CDR3 bases: TGTGCCGCAGCCTTTCGCCCCGGGGATACGCAGTATTTT. Translation: CAAAFRPGDTQYF. The genes are TRBV28 and TRBJ2-3; D not certain. Germline V CDR1 and CDR2: MDHEN, SYDVKM. The germline V and J ends were trimmed by 11 bases and 6 bases, with 18 bases remaining between them. The CDR3 extends over 13 amino acids.

This clonotype showed up just a few times. V is TRBV7-3 and J is TRBJ2-2; 8 nucleotides match TRBD2. Germline V gene lookup returns CDR1 SGHTA and CDR2 FQGTGA. The CDR3 contains 15 residues. V dropped 3 bases and J dropped 7; count of bases not matched to a gene: 7. The CDR3 DNA sequence: TGTGCCAGCAGCTTGGAAGCGGGAGTCGTCGGGGAGCTGTTTTTT. Translating it yields CASSLEAGVVGELFF.